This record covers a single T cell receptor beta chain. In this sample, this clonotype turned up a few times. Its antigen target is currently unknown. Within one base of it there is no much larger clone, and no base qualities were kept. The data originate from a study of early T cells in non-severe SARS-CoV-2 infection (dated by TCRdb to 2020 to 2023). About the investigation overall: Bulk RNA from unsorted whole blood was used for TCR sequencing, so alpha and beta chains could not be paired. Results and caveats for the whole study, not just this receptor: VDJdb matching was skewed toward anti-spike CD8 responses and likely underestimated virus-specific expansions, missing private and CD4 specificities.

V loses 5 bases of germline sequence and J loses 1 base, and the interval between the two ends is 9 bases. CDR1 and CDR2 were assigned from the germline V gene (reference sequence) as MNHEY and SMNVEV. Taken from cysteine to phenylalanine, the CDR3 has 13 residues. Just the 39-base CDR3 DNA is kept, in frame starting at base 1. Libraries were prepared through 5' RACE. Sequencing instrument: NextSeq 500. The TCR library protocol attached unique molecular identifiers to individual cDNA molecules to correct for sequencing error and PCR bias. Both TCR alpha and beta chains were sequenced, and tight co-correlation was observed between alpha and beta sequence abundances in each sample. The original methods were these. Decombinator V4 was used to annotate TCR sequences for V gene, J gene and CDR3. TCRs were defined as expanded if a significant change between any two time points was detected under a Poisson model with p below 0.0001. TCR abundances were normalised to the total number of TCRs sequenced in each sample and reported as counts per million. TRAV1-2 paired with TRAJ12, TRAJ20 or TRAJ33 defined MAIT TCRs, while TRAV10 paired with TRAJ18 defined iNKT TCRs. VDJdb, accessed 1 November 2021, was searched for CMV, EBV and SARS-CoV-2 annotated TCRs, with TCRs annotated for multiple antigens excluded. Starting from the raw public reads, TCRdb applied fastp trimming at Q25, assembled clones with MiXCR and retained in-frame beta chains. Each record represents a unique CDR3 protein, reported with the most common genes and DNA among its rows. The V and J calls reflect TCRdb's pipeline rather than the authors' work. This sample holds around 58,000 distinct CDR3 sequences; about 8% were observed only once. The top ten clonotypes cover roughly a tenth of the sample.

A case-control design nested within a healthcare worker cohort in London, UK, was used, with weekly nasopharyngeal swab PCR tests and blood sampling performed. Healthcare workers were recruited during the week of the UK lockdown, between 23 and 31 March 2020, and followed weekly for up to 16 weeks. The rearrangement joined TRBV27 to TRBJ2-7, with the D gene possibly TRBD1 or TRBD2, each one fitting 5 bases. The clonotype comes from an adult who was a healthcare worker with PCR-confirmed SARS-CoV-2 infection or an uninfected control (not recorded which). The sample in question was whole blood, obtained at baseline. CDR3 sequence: CASSRDPSYEQYF. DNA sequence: TGTGCCAGCAGTCGGGACCCGTCCTACGAGCAGTACTTC.